This TCR beta chain originates from a study of CD8 T cells in ankylosing spondylitis. Study results and caveats: Earlier literature documents some of the motif variants in reactive arthritis synovial fluid and blood.

Germline assignment: CDR1 SGDLS and CDR2 YYNGEE. The CDR3 is made up of 13 amino acids. Each CDR3 protein gets one entry after TCRdb re-called the 5' RACE reads with MiXCR. Among around 100,000 distinct CDR3 sequences, 24% were seen once, and the ten largest hold 10% to 15%. Worth noting for this clonotype: Its antigen remains unknown. At one end, the junction sequence differs from germline, possibly due to a read error.

This sequence originates from a male donor with ankylosing spondylitis. The chain is built from TRBV9 and TRBJ2-1; 12 positions agree with TRBD2. The sample was synovial fluid, either unsorted or a sorted T cell fraction (not recorded which). CDR3 sequence (DNA): TGTGCCAGCAGCGGCGGGACTAGCGGGCCCGAGATCTTC. Residues: CASSGGTSGPEIF.